These 3 T cell receptor beta chains came from one sample sequenced in a study of CD8+CD57+ T cells in acquired aplastic anemia. Genomic DNA, serving as template, underwent TCR beta VDJ and CDR3 profiling. A single record per CDR3 protein comes from TCRdb applying MiXCR to the reads. Of 300,000 or so distinct CDR3 sequences detected, around three fifths appear once; the ten largest clones hold 1% to 1.5%. In patients chosen for sequencing, flow cytometry had shown CD8+CD57+ cell expansion. Input material: sorted CD4+, CD8+, or CD8+CD57+ T cells (not recorded which) from PBMCs. These receptor sequences come from a human donor with aplastic anemia.

The CDR3 reads CASSGLAGGPGDTQYF. Here the CDR3 DNA reads TGTGCCAGCAGCGGACTAGCGGGAGGGCCAGGAGATACGCAGTATTTT. The rearrangement uses TRBV9 and TRBJ2-3; 14 nucleotides line up with TRBD2. Germline assignment: CDR1 SGDLS and CDR2 YYNGEE. Unmatched junction bases numbered 5, after V lost 3 bases and J lost 5 bases. CDR3 size: 16 residues.

This clonotype showed up just a few times. The chain joins TRBV11-2 to TRBJ2-6; D is undetermined. Germline values: CDR1 SGHAT, CDR2 FQNNGV. Trimming shortened V by 4 bases and J by 6 bases, and 10 bases separated the two germline ends. This CDR3 region has 14 residues. The CDR3 here is CASSSRIPANVLTF. The DNA of the CDR3 is TGTGCCAGCAGCTCACGTATTCCGGCCAACGTCCTGACTTTC.

V usage is TRBV5-4 and J usage is TRBJ1-2; D is undetermined. V was clipped by 2 bases and J by 7 bases, with 18 bases between them. Germline lookup yields CDR1 SGHNT and CDR2 YYREEE (reference sequence). This CDR3 is built from 15 residues. The CDR3 here is CASSLAVDGLAGYTF. As DNA, the CDR3 is TGTGCCAGCAGCTTAGCGGTGGACGGACTGGCTGGCTACACCTTC.